This T cell receptor beta chain was identified in a study of blood T cell repertoires in COVID-19. Across the whole study: COVID-19 samples from acute and convalescent phases originated in the United States, Italy and Spain. T cells, B-cell-depleted T cells, or PBMCs provided the cDNA or gDNA that served as material.

Original analysis: Reference gene primer amplification yielded estimated nucleated cell counts. Assay used: immunoSEQ multiplex PCR; TCRdb lists only in-frame clones, some missing. V, J and clone size were drawn from that table, and D and trimming were deduced from the DNA. The table has over 75,000 clones, almost 80% seen once. This clone was found once. CDR3 length equals 14 residues. V was cut by 2 bases and J by 0 bases, with 8 bases left in between. CDR1 and CDR2 (germline): MDHEN, SYDVKM. The sequenced sample consisted of peripheral blood. This TCR was recovered from a human donor in a cohort sampled during active COVID-19. V gene TRBV28 combines with J gene TRBJ2-7, with D maybe TRBD1 (5 bases). Here the CDR3 reads CASSLPRVSYEQYF. The DNA of the CDR3 is TGTGCCAGCAGTTTACCCAGGGTCTCCTACGAGCAGTACTTC.